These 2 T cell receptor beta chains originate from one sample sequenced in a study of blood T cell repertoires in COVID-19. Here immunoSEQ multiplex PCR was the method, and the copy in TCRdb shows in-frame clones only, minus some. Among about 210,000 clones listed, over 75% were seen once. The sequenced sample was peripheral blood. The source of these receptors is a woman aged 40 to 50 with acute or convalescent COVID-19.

DNA of the CDR3: TGTGCCAGCAGCTTAGAAATTGGGGCTAGCGGGGGGGTAGGCGAGACCCAGTACTTC. It is translated as CASSLEIGASGGVGETQYF. The V gene is TRBV7-2, the J gene TRBJ2-5; 12 nucleotides line up with TRBD2. The CDR3 spans 19 residues. V dropped 1 base and J dropped 5; count of bases not matched to a gene: 14. Germline loops: CDR1 SGHTA, CDR2 FQGNSA.

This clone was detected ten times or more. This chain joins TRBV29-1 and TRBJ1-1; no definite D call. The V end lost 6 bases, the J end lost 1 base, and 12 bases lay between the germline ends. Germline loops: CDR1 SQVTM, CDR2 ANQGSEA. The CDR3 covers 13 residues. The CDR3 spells CSVDSYGNTEAFF. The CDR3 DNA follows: TGCAGCGTCGACTCCTACGGGAACACTGAAGCTTTCTTT.